The 23 T cell receptor beta chains below were found in one sample sequenced in a study of response to subunit inactivated influenza vaccine. TCRdb independently ran MiXCR on the RT-PCR reads; one entry per CDR3 protein. Seen here are 530,000 or so distinct CDR3 sequences, roughly 12% observed once, and the top ten hold around 9.6%. The specimen was PBMCs from blood, collected on the day of vaccination. The receptors originated from a man aged 45-60 years who received an inactivated influenza vaccine.

The chain uses TRBV14 and TRBJ2-3, with a tentative D call TRBD2 (6 bases). The CDR3 has 16 residues. Germline lookup yields CDR1 SGHDN and CDR2 FVKESK. Trimming left V 2 bases short and J 5 bases short, with 17 bases between. The CDR3 reads CASSQPSYSTRDTQYF. Here the CDR3 DNA reads TGTGCCAGCAGCCAACCGAGCTACTCGACTAGAGATACGCAGTATTTT. The complete variable domain, with remaining parts taken from reference TRBV14 and TRBJ2-3, reads EAGVTQFPSHSVIEKGQTVTLRCDPISGHDNLYWYRRVMGKEIKFLLHFVKESKQDESGMPNNRFLAERTGGTYSTLKVQPAELEDSGVYFCASSQPSYSTRDTQYFGPGTRLTVL.

The rearrangement joins TRBV5-1 to TRBJ2-3, with TRBD2 matching 10 bases. V trimming: 2 bases; J trimming: 1 base; junction bases outside the gene matches: 4. This CDR3 has 16 amino acids. CDR1 is SGHRS, CDR2 YFSETQ, per germline. The CDR3 nucleotides are TGCGCCAGCAGCTTAGCGGGGGGGTCCGGCACAGATACGCAGTATTTT. Amino acid sequence: CASSLAGGSGTDTQYF.

This clonotype was counted only a few times. This rearrangement joins TRBV11-3 to TRBJ2-1; 12 bases are a match to TRBD1. With 5 bases clipped from V and 8 bases from J, the junction kept 7 bases outside the gene matches. The CDR3 is made up of 15 amino acids. Germline CDR1 SGHNT, CDR2 YENEEA. CDR3 residues: CASSTRDRGPDEQFF. Here the CDR3 DNA reads TGTGCCAGCAGCACCCGGGACAGGGGGCCCGATGAGCAGTTCTTC.

This clonotype was recorded at least ten times. The chain uses TRBV12-3 or TRBV12-4 and TRBJ2-1; D unclear. V lost 6 bases and J lost 8, with 11 bases in between. The CDR3 has 12 residues. The CDR3 DNA reads as TGTGCCAGCAGCCCACCTAGGGATGAGCAGTTCTTC. Translating gives CASSPPRDEQFF.

This clonotype was recorded a few times. This chain links TRBV12-3 or TRBV12-4 with TRBJ2-2; possibly TRBD2 for D (5 bases). The CDR3 length is 15 residues. Trimming shortened V by 4 bases and J by 2 bases, and 11 bases separated the two germline ends. The CDR3 DNA reads as TGTGCCAGCAGTTCGCCGGGAATTAACACCGGGGAGCTGTTTTTT. As protein: CASSSPGINTGELFF.

This clonotype was seen repeatedly, ten times or more. This chain's CDR3 is CASSLSFLRRRGTYNEQFF. The CDR3 nucleotides read TGTGCCAGCAGCTTATCGTTTTTACGTCGGCGGGGGACCTACAATGAGCAGTTCTTC. V is TRBV11-1 and J is TRBJ2-1; 7 bases line up with TRBD2. The junction had 15 bases not matched to a gene; V was cut back by 2 bases and J by 2 bases. Germline V CDR1 and CDR2: SGHAT, FQDESV (reference sequence). The CDR3 covers 19 residues.

In this sample, this clonotype turned up a few times. The chain combines TRBV6-2 or TRBV6-3 with TRBJ1-1; no firm D call. The CDR3 length is 15 residues. The V and J ends lost 2 bases and 4 bases respectively, with 14 bases between them. The V gene's germline CDR1 is MNHEY and CDR2 SVGEGT. CDR3 bases: TGTGCCAGCAGTTACCGAGGCGCATTGAGCACTGAAGCTTTCTTT. This sequence encodes CASSYRGALSTEAFF.

Many counts were recorded for this clonotype. The chain combines TRBV29-1 with TRBJ2-1, with TRBD2 as a possible D gene (7 bases). This CDR3 is 14 amino acids long. CDR1 is SQVTM and CDR2 is ANQGSEA in the germline V gene. Trimming stripped 5 bases from V and 6 bases from J, with 17 bases between. The CDR3 protein is CSVKLGLGGNEQFF. In nucleotides, the CDR3 is TGCAGCGTTAAACTTGGACTAGGGGGCAATGAGCAGTTCTTC.

The CDR3 DNA reads TGTGCCAGCATTTTGCCCGGGACAGGGGTTTCGAACGAGCAGTACTTC. As protein: CASILPGTGVSNEQYF. This rearrangement joins TRBV28 to TRBJ2-7, with TRBD1 matching 10 bases. The CDR3 is 16 amino acids. Germline lookup yields CDR1 MDHEN and CDR2 SYDVKM. V gave up 7 bases and J gave up 5 bases; unmatched junction bases: 14.

Details on this clonotype: A much larger clone differs by one base, so this may be a read error. V gene TRBV20-1 combines with J gene TRBJ2-3; D is unresolved. Trimming took off 6 bases at V and 2 bases at J, with 9 bases between the two ends. Germline V lookup: CDR1 DFQATT, CDR2 SNEGSKA (reference sequence). The CDR3 has 12 amino acids. In DNA, the CDR3 is TGCAGTGCCCGGCGCACCACAGATACGCAGTATTTT. Its translation is CSARRTTDTQYF.

This clonotype was detected a few times. This rearrangement joins TRBV13 to TRBJ1-4, with TRBD1 matching 7 bases. CDR3 length: 14 residues. Looked up from germline, CDR1 is PRHDT and CDR2 is FYEKMQ (reference sequence). After removal of 4 bases from V and 7 bases from J, the junction contained 6 bases not matched to a gene. The CDR3 sequence is CASSYRGEGEKLFF. CDR3 nucleotides: TGTGCCAGCAGCTACAGGGGAGAGGGTGAAAAACTGTTTTTT.

In its sample, this clonotype was seen a few times. V is TRBV7-2 and J is TRBJ2-1; D is unresolved. CDR3 length equals 15 residues. Germline CDR1 is SGHTA and CDR2 is FQGNSA. Trimming stripped 0 bases from V and 2 bases from J, with 8 bases between. The CDR3 loop is CASSLAGQPYNEQFF. CDR3 DNA: TGTGCCAGCAGCTTAGCGGGCCAACCCTACAATGAGCAGTTCTTC.

The chain links TRBV29-1 to TRBJ2-3; unclear D gene. Germline assignment: CDR1 SQVTM and CDR2 ANQGSEA. CDR3 length equals 15 residues. V was trimmed by 1 base and J by 1 base, leaving 12 bases between them. The CDR3 bases are TGCAGCGTTGAAGTTACGGCTGTCGGCACAGATACGCAGTATTTT. This codes for CSVEVTAVGTDTQYF.

There are a few counts of this clonotype. The V gene is TRBV5-1, the J gene TRBJ2-7; TRBD1 aligns across 8 bases. V lost 5 bases, J lost 7 bases, and 5 bases stayed unmatched. The length of the CDR3 is 12 residues. Looked up from germline, CDR1 is SGHRS and CDR2 is YFSETQ. This CDR3 reads CASRMDREEQYF. In DNA, the CDR3 is TGCGCCAGCAGAATGGACAGGGAAGAGCAGTACTTC.

This clonotype was observed at least ten times. The J gene is TRBJ2-1, the V gene TRBV11-1, with TRBD1 as a possible D gene (5 bases). CDR1 SGHAT and CDR2 FQDESV come from the germline V gene (reference sequence). Trimming stripped 10 bases from V and 5 bases from J, with 33 bases between. The CDR3 is made up of 19 amino acids. The CDR3 spells CATPKRQELWQGEHNEQFF. The CDR3 region has the DNA TGTGCCACCCCCAAGCGACAAGAACTATGGCAGGGCGAACACAATGAGCAGTTCTTC. Using reference TRBV11-1 and TRBJ2-1 for the parts outside the CDR3, the full variable domain is EAEVAQSPRYKITEKSQAVAFWCDPISGHATLYWYRQILGQGPELLVQFQDESVVDDSQLPKDRFSAERLKGVDSTLKIQPAELGDSAMYLCATPKRQELWQGEHNEQFFGPGTRLTVL.

This clonotype has only a few counts. The rearrangement uses TRBV20-1 and TRBJ2-5, with D hard to call. V shed 3 bases and J shed 4 bases, with 9 bases lying between them. Germline V CDR1 and CDR2: DFQATT, SNEGSKA (reference sequence). The CDR3 spans 12 residues. The CDR3 sequence: CSARIWAETQYF. In DNA form, the CDR3 reads TGCAGTGCTAGGATCTGGGCAGAGACCCAGTACTTC.

V is TRBV20-1 and J is TRBJ2-3; 7 nucleotides match TRBD2. Germline lookup yields CDR1 DFQATT and CDR2 SNEGSKA (reference sequence). The CDR3 spans 14 residues. The trim removed 0 bases at V and 5 bases at J, leaving 5 bases unmatched. In DNA form, the CDR3 reads TGCAGTGCTAGAGATTGGCGGGAGCTAGATACGCAGTATTTT. Translating it yields CSARDWRELDTQYF.

The chain uses TRBV12-3 or TRBV12-4 and TRBJ2-1; possible D gene TRBD2, 6 bases. Trimming stripped 7 bases from V and 6 bases from J, with 16 bases between. The CDR3 loop spans 14 amino acids. CDR3 DNA: TGTGCCAGCAACCGGGACTCAGTCGTCAATGAGCAGTTCTTC. It codes for CASNRDSVVNEQFF.

This chain uses TRBV28 with TRBJ2-2; a weak D match, TRBD2 (5 bases). The CDR3 consists of 13 residues. V was clipped by 5 bases and J by 8 bases, with 12 bases between them. Germline V gene sequence: CDR1 MDHEN, CDR2 SYDVKM. CDR3 coding DNA: TGTGCCAGCAGTCTCCAGTGGACTGGGGAGCTGTTTTTT. Its translation: CASSLQWTGELFF.

V and J are TRBV20-1 and TRBJ1-2; tentatively, D is TRBD1 (5 bases). Trimming took off 2 bases at V and 7 bases at J, with 14 bases between the two ends. The CDR3 consists of 13 residues. Germline CDR1 is DFQATT and CDR2 is SNEGSKA (reference sequence). CDR3 bases: TGCAGTGCTAGATCTGACGGGGGAGGTGGCTACACCTTC. Translated, it gives CSARSDGGGGYTF.

The V gene is TRBV7-2, the J gene TRBJ2-7; D is tentatively TRBD1 or TRBD2 (5 bases each). This CDR3 has 13 amino acids. Trimming shortened V by 8 bases and J by 2 bases, and 13 bases separated the two germline ends. Germline V gene data show CDR1 as SGHTA and CDR2 as FQGNSA. The CDR3 region is CASGDRLTYEQYF. CDR3 sequence (DNA): TGTGCCAGCGGGGACCGACTGACCTACGAGCAGTACTTC.

This chain links TRBV20-1 with TRBJ1-1; 9 bases fit TRBD1. V gave up 6 bases and J gave up 6 bases; unmatched junction bases: 14. The germline V gene encodes CDR1 DFQATT and CDR2 SNEGSKA (reference sequence). The CDR3 totals 15 residues. CDR3 in DNA: TGCAGTGCGGAGCGGACAGGGGTCGGCGGCGCTGAAGCTTTCTTT. Translated, it gives CSAERTGVGGAEAFF.

The chain recombines TRBV4-3 with TRBJ1-1; no definite D call. CDR1 and CDR2 (germline): LGHNA, YSLEER. V was clipped by 2 bases and J by 4 bases, with 11 bases between them. The CDR3 contains 14 residues. Written as DNA, the CDR3 is TGCGCCAGCAGCCAACACGGCGGAGGCACTGAAGCTTTCTTT. Its protein is CASSQHGGGTEAFF.